These T cell receptor beta chains were read from a single sample in a study of blood T cell repertoires in COVID-19. The method was immunoSEQ multiplex PCR; TCRdb's version includes in-frame clones alone and lacks a portion of them. The sample consists of around 250,000 clones, 84% of them appearing once. Sample: peripheral blood. The source of these receptors is a woman in her 40s who had recovered from COVID-19. Both conserved end residues are part of each CDR3. Each record gives: J gene, clone size, V gene, D gene, CDR3 protein, CDR3 DNA. A D gene is named only where the DNA matches it firmly. Clone size is shown for a subset of rows, as once, few, many or a class of expanded clone.

>TRBJ2-3|NA|TRBV11-3|NA
CASSSTYTDTQYF
TGTGCCAGCAGCTCCACCTACACAGATACGCAGTATTTT
>TRBJ1-5|NA|TRBV6-1|TRBD1
CASSEVTGQLQHF
TGTGCCAGCAGTGAAGTAACGGGACAGCTCCAGCATTTT
>TRBJ2-1|NA|TRBV9|TRBD1
CASSRDRGNEQFF
TGTGCCAGCAGCCGGGACAGGGGCAATGAGCAGTTCTTC
>TRBJ1-2|NA|TRBV7-9|NA
CASSPPGGRGYTF
TGTGCCAGCAGCCCTCCGGGGGGTAGGGGCTACACCTTC
>TRBJ1-1|NA|TRBV5-6|TRBD1
CASSRGQVNTEAFF
TGTGCCAGCAGCCGCGGACAGGTGAACACTGAAGCTTTCTTT
>TRBJ2-7|NA|TRBV18|TRBD1
CASSPPGKGASYEQYF
TGTGCCAGCTCACCGCCGGGGAAGGGGGCGAGCTACGAGCAGTACTTC
>TRBJ2-2|once|TRBV7-3|TRBD2
CASSPTSGGLNTGELFF
TGTGCCAGCAGCCCGACTAGCGGGGGGCTAAACACCGGGGAGCTGTTTTTT
>TRBJ2-3|NA|TRBV3-1/TRBV3-2|TRBD2
CASSRLAGGSTDTQYF
TGTGCCAGCAGCCGACTAGCGGGGGGGAGCACAGATACGCAGTATTTT
>TRBJ2-1|NA|TRBV2|NA
CASSGGRSSYNEQFF
TGTGCCAGCAGTGGGGGCCGGAGCTCCTACAATGAGCAGTTCTTC
>TRBJ2-7|NA|TRBV20-1|NA
CSARDNYEQYF
TGCAGTGCTCGGGACAACTACGAGCAGTACTTC
>TRBJ1-5|NA|TRBV3-1/TRBV3-2|NA
CASSSRESQPQHF
TGTGCCAGCAGCTCCCGGGAGTCTCAGCCCCAGCATTTT
>TRBJ1-5|NA|TRBV10-3|NA
CAISSSTGRNQPQHF
TGTGCCATCAGTTCATCTACAGGACGTAATCAGCCCCAGCATTTT
>TRBJ1-2|NA|TRBV28|NA
CASIPVGRIYGYTF
TGTGCCAGCATCCCCGTGGGGCGGATCTATGGCTACACCTTC
>TRBJ2-7|NA|TRBV10-3|TRBD1
CATLTTTTGIHEQYF
TGTGCCACCCTTACCACTACGACAGGGATACACGAGCAGTACTTC
>TRBJ2-7|NA|TRBV28|NA
CASSLERSEQYF
TGTGCCAGCAGTTTAGAAAGGAGCGAGCAGTACTTC
>TRBJ2-5|NA|TRBV7-2|NA
CASSLGGASTQYF
TGTGCCAGCAGCTTGGGGGGAGCTTCCACCCAGTACTTC
>TRBJ1-1|NA|TRBV19|TRBD1
CASSTPGQGNIEAFF
TGTGCCAGTAGTACCCCGGGACAGGGGAATATTGAAGCTTTCTTT
>TRBJ2-7|NA|TRBV11-3|TRBD1
CASSLLTGTGLFEQYF
TGTGCCAGCAGCTTACTAACCGGGACAGGGTTGTTTGAGCAGTACTTC
>TRBJ2-7|NA|TRBV6-5|TRBD1
CASSRRPGQSLEQYF
TGTGCCAGCAGCCGAAGACCGGGACAGTCCCTCGAGCAGTACTTC
>TRBJ1-2|few|TRBV7-2|TRBD1
CASSPRVTGLGGGYTF
TGTGCCAGCAGCCCCAGAGTAACAGGGCTAGGGGGCGGCTACACCTTC
>TRBJ2-7|few|TRBV28|TRBD2
CASRESGGLIYEQYF
TGTGCCAGCAGAGAGAGCGGGGGGCTAATCTACGAGCAGTACTTC
>TRBJ1-1|NA|TRBV6-2/TRBV6-3|NA
CASSFLGTEAFF
TGTGCCAGCAGTTTTCTCGGGACTGAAGCTTTCTTT
>TRBJ2-7|NA|TRBV7-2|NA
CASSLATGRYEQYF
TGTGCCAGCAGCTTAGCCACAGGGAGATACGAGCAGTACTTC
>TRBJ1-4|NA|TRBV6-6|TRBD1
CASSRRPGYRGTNEKLFF
TGTGCCAGCAGCCGACGTCCGGGATACAGGGGAACTAATGAAAAACTGTTTTTT
>TRBJ2-5|NA|TRBV24-1|TRBD1
CATSDSTGPGETQYF
TGTGCCACCAGTGATTCGACAGGGCCGGGGGAGACCCAGTACTTC
>TRBJ2-7|NA|TRBV5-4|NA
CASSFQGSRDEQYF
TGTGCCAGCAGCTTCCAGGGGTCAAGGGACGAGCAGTACTTC
>TRBJ1-2|NA|TRBV29-1|TRBD1
CSVYSHRGLSYGYTF
TGCAGCGTCTACTCGCACAGGGGGCTTAGCTATGGCTACACCTTC
>TRBJ2-3|few|TRBV11-3|TRBD2
CASSLGATSGGEDTQYF
TGTGCCAGCAGCTTAGGGGCGACTAGCGGGGGGGAAGATACGCAGTATTTT
>TRBJ1-5|NA|TRBV21-1|NA
CASSKGRTGYNQPQHF
TGTGCCAGCAGCAAAGGCCGGACAGGCTATAATCAGCCCCAGCATTTT
>TRBJ2-7|NA|TRBV6-5|NA
CASMEAYEQYF
TGTGCCAGCATGGAGGCCTACGAGCAGTACTTC
>TRBJ2-7|NA|TRBV18|NA
CASSPIGLQQYF
TGTGCCAGCTCACCAATTGGACTACAGCAGTACTTC
>TRBJ2-7|NA|TRBV5-1|TRBD1
CASSLTGEGYEQYF
TGCGCCAGCAGCTTGACAGGGGAAGGGTACGAGCAGTACTTC
>TRBJ2-1|NA|TRBV11-2|NA
CASSLDQGGSYNEQFF
TGTGCCAGCAGCTTAGATCAGGGGGGAAGCTACAATGAGCAGTTCTTC
>TRBJ1-3|NA|TRBV6-6|NA
CASLRETHGNTIYF
TGTGCCAGCCTACGGGAGACCCATGGAAACACCATATATTTT
>TRBJ1-6|NA|TRBV5-1|NA
CASSTRGGHSPLHF
TGCGCCAGCAGTACCAGGGGAGGGCATTCACCCCTCCACTTT
>TRBJ1-2|NA|TRBV3-1/TRBV3-2|NA
CASSQERGGRDIGYTF
TGTGCCAGCAGCCAAGAGAGGGGAGGTCGGGATATTGGCTACACCTTC
>TRBJ1-1|NA|TRBV15|NA
CATSRDPNRANTEAFF
TGTGCCACCAGCAGAGATCCTAACAGGGCGAACACTGAAGCTTTCTTT
>TRBJ1-6|once|TRBV9|NA
CASSVDQAPNSPLHF
TGTGCCAGCAGCGTAGACCAGGCTCCTAATTCACCCCTCCACTTT
>TRBJ1-6|NA|TRBV5-1|TRBD1
CASRGQGESSAYNSPLHF
TGCGCCAGCCGGGGACAGGGGGAATCATCCGCCTATAATTCACCCCTCCACTTT
>TRBJ2-7|once|TRBV2|NA
CASSAPRGYEQYF
TGTGCCAGCAGTGCCCCTCGAGGGTACGAGCAGTACTTC
>TRBJ1-2|NA|TRBV3-1/TRBV3-2|TRBD1
CASSQMTGGHYGYTF
TGTGCCAGCAGCCAGATGACAGGGGGCCACTATGGCTACACCTTC
>TRBJ2-1|NA|TRBV9|NA
CASSSGGEQFF
TGTGCCAGCAGCTCGGGTGGTGAGCAGTTCTTC
>TRBJ2-2|NA|TRBV4-1|NA
CASSQGGRNTGELFF
TGCGCCAGCAGCCAAGGGGGCAGGAACACCGGGGAGCTGTTTTTT
>TRBJ2-3|NA|TRBV11-2|TRBD2
CASSSSYGTTSTDTQYF
TGTGCCAGCAGCTCCTCCTACGGGACTACTAGCACAGATACGCAGTATTTT
>TRBJ1-2|NA|TRBV2|NA
CASSEQFRRSYGYTF
TGTGCCAGCAGTGAGCAGTTCAGGAGGTCCTATGGCTACACCTTC
>TRBJ2-7|NA|TRBV19|NA
CASSLAYSNPSYEQYF
TGTGCCAGTAGTCTAGCTTACTCGAATCCCTCCTACGAGCAGTACTTC